This T cell receptor beta chain is from a study of shared clonotypes between healthy human individuals. Overall study results and limits: Blood was the only sampled material, and tissue repertoires likely differ. Estimated richness values were generally larger in naive subsets than in memory subsets.

Sequencing was performed with immunoSEQ multiplex PCR; in TCRdb, only in-frame clones are kept and a portion is missing. This repertoire shows 2 million or so clones, approximately 94% found once; its top ten account for more than 0.95%. Notes on this clone: The antigen is undetermined.

Terminally differentiated effector memory CD45RA+ cells were excluded by CCR7 positive selection of CD45RO-negative cells. Trimming shortened V by 10 bases and J by 3 bases, and 16 bases separated the two germline ends. The CDR3 has 14 residues. CDR1 is ENHRY and CDR2 is SYGVKD in the germline V gene. Sequencing was done on a sample of naive CD8+ T cells sorted from blood. The clonotype comes from a man between 18 and 29 years old in good health. The V gene is TRBV10-3, the J gene TRBJ1-5, with unresolved D. Here the CDR3 reads CATREGDLNQPQHF. The CDR3 bases are TGTGCCACCCGGGAAGGAGACCTCAATCAGCCCCAGCATTTT.